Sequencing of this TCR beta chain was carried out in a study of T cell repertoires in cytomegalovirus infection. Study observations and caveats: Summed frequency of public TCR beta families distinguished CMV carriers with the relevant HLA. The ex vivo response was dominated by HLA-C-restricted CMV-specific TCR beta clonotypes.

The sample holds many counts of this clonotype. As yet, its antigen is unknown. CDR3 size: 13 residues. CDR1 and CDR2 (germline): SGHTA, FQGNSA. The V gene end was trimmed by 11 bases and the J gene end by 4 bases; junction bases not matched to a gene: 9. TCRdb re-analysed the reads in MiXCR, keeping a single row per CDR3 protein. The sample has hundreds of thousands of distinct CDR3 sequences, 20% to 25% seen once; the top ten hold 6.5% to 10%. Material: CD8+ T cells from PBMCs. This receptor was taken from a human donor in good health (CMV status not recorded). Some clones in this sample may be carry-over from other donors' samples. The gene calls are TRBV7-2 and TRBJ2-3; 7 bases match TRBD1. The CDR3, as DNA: TGTGCCCATTACGACAGGGTTTCAGATACGCAGTATTTT. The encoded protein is CAHYDRVSDTQYF.